The 5 T cell receptor beta chains below all came from one sample that was sequenced in a study of OX40 agonist ivuxolimab in advanced cancers. The method was immunoSEQ multiplex PCR; TCRdb's version includes in-frame clones alone and lacks a portion of them. Of some 38,000 clones listed, around 89% were seen once; the top ten hold approximately 0.52%. The starting material was CD4+ or CD8+ T cells sorted from blood, obtained in a trial of the OX40 agonist ivuxolimab. Receptors were obtained from an adult with an advanced solid tumor such as melanoma, head and neck, liver or kidney cancer.

V usage is TRBV28 and J usage is TRBJ1-5, with 7 bases that match TRBD1. Germline trimming cut 7 bases from V and 2 bases from J; bases unmatched to any gene: 11. The CDR3 is made up of 16 amino acids. Germline V gene sequence: CDR1 MDHEN, CDR2 SYDVKM. The CDR3 sequence is CASTWGTEKRNQPQHF. The CDR3 coding sequence is TGTGCCAGCACCTGGGGGACAGAAAAGCGCAATCAGCCCCAGCATTTT.

This clone was seen a single time. V and J are TRBV7-2 and TRBJ2-3; D perhaps matches TRBD2 (6 bases). V lost 4 bases, J lost 1 base, and 9 bases lay in between. CDR3 length: 14 residues. In germline, CDR1 is SGHTA, CDR2 FQGNSA. The CDR3 spells CASSSRGGTDTQYF. For the CDR3, the DNA is TGTGCCAGCAGCTCGCGCGGGGGCACAGATACGCAGTATTTT. Full variable domain (outside the CDR3, taken from reference TRBV7-2 and TRBJ2-3): GAGVSQSPSNKVTEKGKDVELRCDPISGHTALYWYRQSLGQGLEFLIYFQGNSAPDKSGLPSDRFSAERTGGSVSTLTIQRTQQEDSAVYLCASSSRGGTDTQYFGPGTRLTVL.

The chain joins TRBV9 to TRBJ1-4; possibly TRBD1 for D (6 bases). This CDR3 comprises 16 residues. The V end was cut by 0 bases, the J end by 2 bases, with 11 bases between. Germline assignment: CDR1 SGDLS and CDR2 YYNGEE. CDR3 region: CASSVDWGPTNEKLFF. CDR3 nucleotide sequence: TGTGCCAGCAGCGTAGACTGGGGGCCTACTAATGAAAAACTGTTTTTT.

CDR3 amino acids: CASSIGDRGFADTQYF. The CDR3 nucleotides read TGTGCCAGTAGTATCGGGGACAGGGGGTTTGCAGATACGCAGTATTTT. The rearrangement joins TRBV19 to TRBJ2-3; TRBD1 agrees at 11 bases. The CDR3 covers 16 residues. Germline loops: CDR1 LNHDA, CDR2 SQIVND (reference sequence). V trimming: 3 bases; J trimming: 4 bases; junction bases outside the gene matches: 6.

This chain connects TRBV29-1 to TRBJ2-1; 9 bases fit TRBD2. This CDR3 is built from 16 residues. V dropped 4 bases and J dropped 6; count of bases not matched to a gene: 13. Germline V gene lookup returns CDR1 SQVTM and CDR2 ANQGSEA. The CDR3: CSVVRLGGGGSNEQFF. The CDR3 nucleotides are TGCAGCGTTGTAAGGTTGGGCGGGGGGGGATCCAATGAGCAGTTCTTC.